These T cell receptor beta chains were read from a single sample in a study of T cell changes during pregnancy in multiple sclerosis. TCRdb keeps only in-frame clones here, not all; method: immunoSEQ multiplex PCR. The sample includes more than 75,000 clones, 94% seen only once; the top ten take roughly 2.5%. Sequences were derived from peripheral blood, sampled in the third trimester of pregnancy. The source of these receptors is a female donor with multiple sclerosis, enrolled in a pregnancy study. The CDR3 runs from the conserved cysteine through the conserved F or W. D genes are given only for firm matches. Only part of the rows carry a size: once, few, many, or a class if the clone is expanded.

V gene	clone size	J gene	D gene	CDR3 protein	CDR3 DNA
TRBV18	-	TRBJ2-7	-	CASSTTESSYEQYF	TGTGCCAGCTCGACTACGGAGAGCTCCTACGAGCAGTACTTC
TRBV11-2	-	TRBJ2-3	TRBD1	CASSLSGTGATDTQYF	TGTGCCAGCAGCTTATCTGGGACAGGGGCCACAGATACGCAGTATTTT
TRBV27	-	TRBJ2-7	TRBD1	CASSFRTGAGEQYF	TGTGCCAGCAGTTTTCGGACAGGGGCGGGGGAGCAGTACTTC
TRBV30	once	TRBJ1-1	-	CAWSEGGRTEAFF	TGTGCCTGGAGTGAGGGGGGGAGAACTGAAGCTTTCTTT
TRBV7-9	-	TRBJ2-7	-	CASSLPGQPYEQYF	TGTGCCAGCAGCTTGCCAGGACAGCCTTACGAGCAGTACTTC
TRBV11-2	-	TRBJ2-2	-	CASSEGGGTGELFF	TGTGCCAGCAGCGAAGGGGGGGGCACCGGGGAGCTGTTTTTT
TRBV6-6	-	TRBJ2-2	TRBD2	CASSRGGDGELFF	TGTGCCAGCAGCCGGGGAGGGGACGGGGAGCTGTTTTTT
TRBV9	-	TRBJ1-2	TRBD1	CASSATTGDRVLSDYGYTF	TGTGCCAGCAGCGCCACGACCGGGGACAGGGTCCTGTCGGACTATGGCTACACCTTC
TRBV4-1	-	TRBJ2-4	TRBD2	CASSQIRGGAKNIQYF	TGCGCCAGCAGCCAGATACGGGGGGGAGCCAAAAACATTCAGTACTTC
TRBV9	-	TRBJ2-7	-	CASSLGGGYEQYF	TGTGCCAGCAGCTTAGGGGGGGGCTACGAGCAGTACTTC
TRBV4-1	-	TRBJ2-1	-	CASSQGVRAVF	TGCGCCAGCAGCCAAGGTGTGAGGGCGGTCTTC
TRBV14	-	TRBJ2-1	TRBD2	CASSQDRIAGGNEQFF	TGTGCCAGCAGCCAAGATCGAATAGCGGGGGGCAATGAGCAGTTCTTC
TRBV7-3	-	TRBJ2-1	-	CASSPIPDSGQFF	TGTGCCAGCAGCCCTATCCCGGACAGTGGGCAGTTCTTC
TRBV6-4	-	TRBJ1-2	-	CASSDNPGYFYGYTF	TGTGCCAGCAGTGACAACCCGGGATACTTCTATGGCTACACCTTC
TRBV6-5	-	TRBJ2-3	-	CASSYFPVDTQYF	TGTGCCAGCAGTTACTTCCCGGTGGATACGCAGTATTTT
TRBV5-4	-	TRBJ2-3	TRBD2	CASSWTRTSIPTDTQYF	TGTGCCAGCAGCTGGACTAGAACTAGCATTCCGACAGATACGCAGTATTTT
TRBV20-1	-	TRBJ1-2	-	CSASMSGYTF	TGCAGTGCTAGTATGAGTGGCTACACCTTC
TRBV18	once	TRBJ2-5	TRBD2	CASSPLVAGLQETQYF	TGTGCCAGCTCACCACTTGTAGCGGGCCTCCAAGAGACCCAGTACTTC
TRBV2	-	TRBJ1-5	-	CASSAGVYQPQHF	TGTGCCAGCAGTGCAGGGGTCTATCAGCCCCAGCATTTT
TRBV6-1	-	TRBJ1-1	-	CASSEAGGLGAFF	TGTGCCAGCAGTGAAGCCGGGGGGTTGGGGGCTTTCTTT
TRBV21-1	-	TRBJ2-7	-	CASSMYSGVSYEQYF	TGTGCCAGCAGCATGTACAGCGGGGTTAGTTACGAGCAGTACTTC
TRBV5-1	-	TRBJ1-2	-	CASSSWTENYGYTF	TGCGCCAGCAGCTCATGGACAGAGAACTATGGCTACACCTTC
TRBV19	few	TRBJ2-7	-	CASSRRQAPSYEQYF	TGTGCCAGTAGTAGAAGACAGGCACCGTCCTACGAGCAGTACTTC
TRBV9	-	TRBJ2-2	TRBD1	CASSVAGTGTGELFF	TGTGCCAGCAGCGTCGCAGGGACAGGGACCGGGGAGCTGTTTTTT
TRBV29-1	once	TRBJ2-3	TRBD1	CSVAWTGAITDTQYF	TGCAGCGTTGCGTGGACAGGGGCGATCACAGATACGCAGTATTTT
TRBV6-4	-	TRBJ1-3	TRBD1	CASSGVRDSLSGNTIYF	TGTGCCAGCAGTGGGGTTAGGGACAGCCTCTCTGGAAACACCATATATTTT
TRBV30	-	TRBJ1-5	-	CASPTRQGNQPQHF	TGTGCCAGTCCCACGAGACAGGGCAATCAGCCCCAGCATTTT
TRBV5-6	-	TRBJ2-3	TRBD2	CASSPTSATDTQYF	TGTGCCAGCAGCCCGACTAGCGCCACAGATACGCAGTATTTT
TRBV9	-	TRBJ2-1	-	CASTDPGNEQFF	TGTGCCAGCACCGATCCAGGAAATGAGCAGTTCTTC
TRBV6-4	-	TRBJ2-1	TRBD1	CAQQKSGTGVDEQFF	TGTGCCCAGCAAAAGTCCGGGACAGGGGTGGATGAGCAGTTCTTC
TRBV10-2	-	TRBJ1-5	TRBD1	CASSEAGGWSQPQHF	TGCGCCAGCAGTGAGGCAGGGGGCTGGAGTCAGCCCCAGCATTTT
TRBV6-5	few	TRBJ1-1	-	CASSYARQMNTEAFF	TGTGCCAGCAGTTACGCGAGGCAAATGAACACTGAAGCTTTCTTT
TRBV5-5	once	TRBJ1-6	TRBD1	CASSRGQGESPLHF	TGTGCCAGCAGCAGGGGACAGGGTGAGTCACCCCTCCACTTT
TRBV2	-	TRBJ1-1	-	CASNQVAEAFF	TGTGCCAGCAATCAGGTGGCTGAAGCTTTCTTT
TRBV6-5	-	TRBJ2-3	TRBD1	CASSLQGASTDTQYF	TGTGCCAGCAGTTTGCAGGGGGCCAGCACAGATACGCAGTATTTT
TRBV9	-	TRBJ2-6	-	CASSGTSSGANVLTF	TGTGCCAGCAGCGGAACTAGCTCTGGGGCCAACGTCCTGACTTTC
TRBV7-9	-	TRBJ1-4	TRBD1	CASSLGSAGTGGEKLFF	TGTGCCAGCAGCTTAGGATCCGCCGGGACAGGAGGTGAAAAACTGTTTTTT
TRBV7-2	-	TRBJ2-2	-	CASSLVGQSDTGELFF	TGTGCCAGCAGCTTAGTTGGACAGTCGGACACCGGGGAGCTGTTTTTT
TRBV4-2	-	TRBJ2-1	-	CASSQELGRGSEQFF	TGTGCCAGCAGCCAAGAATTGGGACGGGGGAGTGAGCAGTTCTTC
TRBV18	-	TRBJ1-2	-	CASSSDSYYGYTF	TGTGCCAGCTCATCAGACTCTTACTATGGCTACACCTTC